One sample yielded the 2 T cell receptor beta chains listed below, sequenced in a study of blood T cell repertoires in COVID-19. The table came from immunoSEQ multiplex PCR; TCRdb's copy has only in-frame clones and leaves some out. This sample has a few hundred thousand clones, with 92% found just once. Sequenced: PBMCs or T cells enriched from blood (not recorded which). The receptors shown here come from a woman aged 25 to 39 who had recovered from COVID-19.

The chain recombines TRBV10-2 with TRBJ1-6, with D possibly TRBD1 on 5 matching bases. Germline V gives CDR1 WSHSY, CDR2 SAAADI. V was trimmed by 6 bases and J by 6 bases, leaving 15 bases between them. The CDR3 length is 15 residues. CDR3 region: CASREGLELNSPLHF. CDR3 nucleotides: TGCGCCAGCAGGGAGGGACTGGAACTTAATTCACCCCTCCACTTT.

The V call is TRBV27, the J call TRBJ2-2, with D possibly TRBD2 on 6 matching bases. Trimming took 8 bases from V and 3 from J, leaving 13 bases between them. Germline V lookup: CDR1 MNHEY, CDR2 SMNVEV (reference sequence). This CDR3 contains 14 residues. In nucleotides, the CDR3 is TGTGCCAGCTGGAGCGGGTGGTACACCGGGGAGCTGTTTTTT. As protein: CASWSGWYTGELFF.